These 20 T cell receptor beta chains were sequenced from one sample in a study of blood T cells in healthy people across ages. Together with a sample-barcoded 5' primer, a J-beta primer mix was included in a second PCR lasting about 7 to 11 cycles. TCRdb redid the calling of the 5' RACE reads with MiXCR, one entry per CDR3 protein. The data show 700,000 to 1,000,000 distinct CDR3 sequences, 40% to 50% seen once. Sample: blood. These receptors all stem from a man between 60 and 75 years old in good health.

Comments on this clonotype: One junction end disagrees with the germline gene, perhaps due to a read error. The chain is built from TRBV6-5 and TRBJ2-2, with 8 bases that match TRBD2. The CDR3 length is 15 residues. The V gene's germline CDR1 is MNHEY and CDR2 SVGAGI. The CDR3, as DNA: TGTGCCAGCAGCTACGGGGGGGCGAAGACCGGGGAGCTGTTTTTT. Protein sequence: CASSYGGAKTGELFF.

The chain is built from TRBV6-2 or TRBV6-3 and TRBJ2-7, with TRBD1 matching 7 bases. The V and J ends lost 7 bases and 6 bases, in that order; junction bases with no gene match: 6. Germline values: CDR1 MNHEY, CDR2 SVGEGT. CDR3 length: 12 amino acids. The CDR3 nucleotides are TGTGCCAGCAATAAGACAGGGATCGAGCAGTACTTC. Its translation is CASNKTGIEQYF.

This chain uses TRBV4-3 with TRBJ1-4; perhaps TRBD1 as D (6 bases). Germline-derived CDR1 and CDR2 are LGHNA and YSLEER. There are 16 residues in the CDR3. V was shortened by 1 base and J by 7 bases, with 16 bases between the two germline ends. CDR3 sequence reads: CASSQVGTGSPEKLFF. DNA of the CDR3: TGCGCCAGCAGCCAAGTAGGAACAGGGTCCCCTGAAAAACTGTTTTTT.

Only a few counts were recorded for this clonotype. V gene TRBV5-1 combines with J gene TRBJ2-7, with D perhaps matching TRBD1 (6 bases). The CDR3 is made up of 14 amino acids. CDR1 and CDR2 (germline): SGHRS, YFSETQ. The V gene lost 3 bases and the J gene lost 4 bases, with 14 bases spanning the gap. The DNA of the CDR3 is TGCGCCAGCAGCTCTCCGGGACACCCTTACGAGCAGTACTTC. Residues: CASSSPGHPYEQYF.

The chain's CDR3 is CATSRVGTGARNEQYF. CDR3 coding DNA: TGTGCCACCAGCAGAGTGGGGACGGGGGCCAGGAATGAGCAGTACTTC. The chain links TRBV15 to TRBJ2-5, with D perhaps TRBD1 or TRBD2 (6 bases each). CDR3 size: 16 residues. The V gene lost 1 base and the J gene lost 11 bases, with 23 bases spanning the gap. CDR1 and CDR2 from the germline V gene are LNHNV and YYDKDF (reference sequence).

The chain joins TRBV5-5 to TRBJ1-2; no definite D call. This CDR3 comprises 15 residues. The germline gives CDR1 SGHKS, CDR2 YYEKEE (reference sequence). Trimming removed 1 base at V and 6 bases at J, with 16 bases between. The DNA for the CDR3 is TGTGCCAGCAGCTTGACGCAAATGGCTCGGGATGGCTACACCTTC. It translates to CASSLTQMARDGYTF.

The rearrangement links TRBV5-1 to TRBJ2-7; maybe TRBD1 (6 bases). The germline V gene encodes CDR1 SGHRS and CDR2 YFSETQ. The length of the CDR3 is 14 residues. The ends were cut back, 4 bases at V and 7 bases at J, with 18 bases in the middle. For the CDR3, the DNA is TGCGCCAGCAGCATAGGACAGAATTTCAATGAGCAGTACTTC. It yields the protein CASSIGQNFNEQYF. Based on the CDR3 plus reference TRBV5-1 and TRBJ2-7, the full variable domain is KAGVTQTPRYLIKTRGQQVTLSCSPISGHRSVSWYQQTPGQGLQFLFEYFSETQRNKGNFPGRFSGRQFSNSRSEMNVSTLELGDSALYLCASSIGQNFNEQYFGPGTRLTVT.

V usage is TRBV24-1 and J usage is TRBJ2-1; 8 nucleotides agree with TRBD2. The V and J ends lost 4 bases and 3 bases, in that order; junction bases with no gene match: 4. This CDR3 is 15 amino acids long. Germline-derived CDR1 and CDR2 are KGHDR and SFDVKD. The CDR3 sequence is CATSESSGRYNEQFF. DNA of the CDR3: TGTGCCACCAGTGAGTCTAGCGGGCGCTACAATGAGCAGTTCTTC.

This clonotype appeared a few times. This chain joins TRBV20-1 and TRBJ1-4, with 12 bases that match TRBD1. Germline trimming cut 1 base from V and 3 bases from J; bases unmatched to any gene: 6. Germline V gene data show CDR1 as DFQATT and CDR2 as SNEGSKA (reference sequence). CDR3 length: 17 amino acids. Written as DNA, the CDR3 is TGCAGTGCTAGAGTCCGGGACAGGGGGCAGTCTAATGAAAAACTGTTTTTT. The encoded protein is CSARVRDRGQSNEKLFF.

This clonotype was recorded a few times. V usage is TRBV7-9 and J usage is TRBJ2-5; 8 nucleotides agree with TRBD1. CDR3 size: 13 residues. Trimming at V came to 5 bases and at J to 13 bases, leaving 12 bases not matched to a gene. Germline lookup yields CDR1 SEHNR and CDR2 FQNEAQ (reference sequence). The CDR3 is CASSVSGTGILYF. As DNA, the CDR3 is TGTGCCAGCAGCGTATCCGGGACAGGTATTCTGTACTTC.

This clonotype has only a few counts. One junction end disagrees with the germline gene, perhaps due to a read error. The V call is TRBV5-6, the J call TRBJ2-3; D unclear. CDR3 length: 16 amino acids. Per the germline V gene, CDR1 is SGHDT and CDR2 is YYEEEE. Here the CDR3 DNA reads TGTACCAGCAGCTACCCGGACGGTCCTAGCACAGATACGCAGTATTTT. This codes for CTSSYPDGPSTDTQYF. The entire variable domain, with the rest obtained from reference TRBV5-6 and TRBJ2-3, is as follows: DAGVTQSPTHLIKTRGQQVTLRCSPKSGHDTVSWYQQALGQGPQFIFQYYEEEERQRGNFPDRFSGHQFPNYSSELNVNALLLGDSALYLCTSSYPDGPSTDTQYFGPGTRLTVL.

The CDR3 reads CSAPGLGVLGELFF. The CDR3 region has the DNA TGCAGTGCTCCGGGACTGGGGGTATTGGGGGAGCTGTTTTTT. The chain carries TRBV20-1 and TRBJ2-2, with TRBD2 as a possible D gene (6 bases). Germline V gene sequence: CDR1 DFQATT, CDR2 SNEGSKA (reference sequence). The CDR3 contains 14 residues. V was cut by 5 bases and J by 8 bases, with 18 bases left in between.

This clonotype has only a few counts. The chain has TRBV10-3 and TRBJ2-1, with 8 nucleotides matching TRBD2. Per the germline V gene, CDR1 is ENHRY and CDR2 is SYGVKD. V gave up 4 bases and J gave up 9 bases; unmatched junction bases: 11. CDR3 length equals 15 residues. CDR3 region: CAISAFTSGGSEQFF. The CDR3 DNA is TGTGCCATCAGTGCATTTACTAGCGGTGGCTCTGAGCAGTTCTTC.

CDR3: CASSQTPGTTYNEQFF. For the CDR3, the DNA is TGTGCCAGCAGCCAGACCCCCGGGACTACTTACAATGAGCAGTTCTTC. The chain links TRBV7-2 to TRBJ2-1, with TRBD2 matching 7 bases. The CDR3 is 16 residues long. Looked up from germline, CDR1 is SGHTA and CDR2 is FQGNSA. The V segment lost 5 bases and the J segment 4 bases; nucleotides outside the gene matches: 11.

The gene calls are TRBV11-2 and TRBJ2-1; D possibly corresponds to TRBD2 (5 bases). Per germline, CDR1 SGHAT and CDR2 FQNNGV. With 3 bases removed from V and 6 bases from J, the gap between germline ends came to 9 bases. This CDR3 region has 13 residues. Here the CDR3 DNA reads TGTGCCAGCAGCTTGTCGAGGGTCAATGAGCAGTTCTTC. This translates into CASSLSRVNEQFF. The variable domain in full, with the rest retrieved from reference TRBV11-2 and TRBJ2-1, is EAGVAQSPRYKIIEKRQSVAFWCNPISGHATLYWYQQILGQGPKLLIQFQNNGVVDDSQLPKDRFSAERLKGVDSTLKIQPAKLEDSAVYLCASSLSRVNEQFFGPGTRLTVL.

The chain couples TRBV2 to TRBJ2-5; 8 positions agree with TRBD2. V was clipped by 4 bases and J by 0 bases; unmatched bases: 4. Germline assignment: CDR1 SNHLY and CDR2 FYNNEI. This CDR3 region has 15 residues. The CDR3 reads CASSVDSGNQETQYF. Here the CDR3 DNA reads TGTGCCAGCAGTGTTGATAGCGGGAACCAAGAGACCCAGTACTTC.

The genes are TRBV11-2 and TRBJ2-7, with D unclear. CDR1 SGHAT and CDR2 FQNNGV come from the germline V gene. The CDR3 totals 15 residues. V lost 1 base and J lost 3, with 13 bases in between. This chain's CDR3 is CASSLGQLKIYEQYF. Written as DNA, the CDR3 is TGTGCCAGCAGCTTAGGTCAGCTGAAAATCTACGAGCAGTACTTC. Based on the CDR3 plus reference TRBV11-2 and TRBJ2-7, the full variable domain is EAGVAQSPRYKIIEKRQSVAFWCNPISGHATLYWYQQILGQGPKLLIQFQNNGVVDDSQLPKDRFSAERLKGVDSTLKIQPAKLEDSAVYLCASSLGQLKIYEQYFGPGTRLTVT.

This clonotype showed up just a few times. The chain is built from TRBV7-2 and TRBJ2-3; 11 bases are a match to TRBD2. Trimming cost V 3 bases and J 3 bases; bases outside gene matches: 2. This CDR3 is 15 amino acids long. Germline values: CDR1 SGHTA, CDR2 FQGNSA. The CDR3 sequence: CASSFSGGATDTQYF. CDR3 sequence (DNA): TGTGCCAGCAGCTTTAGCGGGGGGGCTACAGATACGCAGTATTTT.

This clonotype was counted only a few times. The genes are TRBV4-3 and TRBJ1-4; a possible D gene is TRBD1 (5 bases). The CDR3 spans 15 residues. The germline V gene encodes CDR1 LGHNA and CDR2 YSLEER. The germline V and J ends were trimmed by 1 base and 7 bases, with 13 bases remaining between them. DNA of the CDR3: TGCGCCAGCAGCCAAGTCTTAGACAGCGGTGAAAAACTGTTTTTT. Translated: CASSQVLDSGEKLFF.

This clonotype was detected only a few times. The chain joins TRBV19 to TRBJ1-1; D remains ambiguous. The germline V gene has CDR1 LNHDA and CDR2 SQIVND (reference sequence). V dropped 4 bases and J dropped 4 bases, with 10 bases sitting between them. This CDR3 is 13 amino acids long. CDR3 in DNA: TGTGCCAGTAGTAGGTTATTAGGCACTGAAGCTTTCTTT. Translation: CASSRLLGTEAFF.